This is a list of T cell receptor beta chains from one sample in a study of CD8+ T cells in alopecia areata. Assay: immunoSEQ multiplex PCR; the TCRdb copy retains only in-frame clones and omits some. Among about 110,000 clones listed, 45% to 70% were seen once. Input material: CD8+ T cells sorted from blood. The receptors were gathered from a human donor in good health. Each CDR3 is given with its conserved first and last residue. D genes are given only for firm matches. Clone size is not always given. Where it is, it says once, few, many or a class for expanded clones.

>TRBV11-2|TRBJ2-1|.|TRBD2
TGTGCCAGCAGCTCAATTAGCGGGGGGGGCTACAATGAGCAGTTCTTC
CASSSISGGGYNEQFF
>TRBV14|TRBJ2-1|.|.
TGTGCCAGCAGCCAAATTGGGAATGAGCAGTTCTTC
CASSQIGNEQFF
>TRBV4-3|TRBJ1-6|.|TRBD1
TGCGCCAGCAGCCAAGATGGCCGACAGGGCCTCCACTTT
CASSQDGRQGLHF
>TRBV19|TRBJ2-1|.|.
TGTGCCAGTAGTATGGTTGCTTACAATGAGCAGTTCTTC
CASSMVAYNEQFF
>TRBV13|TRBJ2-7|.|TRBD1
TGTGCCAGCAGCTTAGAGGGACAGGCCTACGAGCAGTACTTC
CASSLEGQAYEQYF
>TRBV10-3|TRBJ2-1|.|TRBD2
TGTGCCTCCCGGACCTCCGGGACTAGCGGGAGCTCCTACAATGAGCAGTTCTTC
CASRTSGTSGSSYNEQFF
>TRBV28|TRBJ2-5|.|.
TGTGCCAGCAGTTTACAGGGGAACCAAGAGACCCAGTACTTC
CASSLQGNQETQYF
>TRBV7-9|TRBJ2-2|.|.
TGTGCCAGCAAAGGAGGCACCGGGGAGCTGTTTTTT
CASKGGTGELFF
>TRBV7-6|TRBJ1-4|.|.
TGTGCCAGCAGTCCACTGAGTAATGAAAAACTGTTTTTT
CASSPLSNEKLFF
>TRBV30|TRBJ2-7|few|.
TGTGCCTGGATGGCCGACTCCTACGAGCAGTACTTC
CAWMADSYEQYF
>TRBV19|TRBJ1-1|few|.
TGTGCCAGTAGTATAGGGTCGGGGGCTGAAGCTTTCTTT
CASSIGSGAEAFF
>TRBV6-1|TRBJ2-5|few|.
TGTGCCAGCAGTGACCCCAGGGGTTTCGAGACCCAGTACTTC
CASSDPRGFETQYF
>TRBV13|TRBJ2-4|few|.
TGTGCCAGCAGCTTATCGTTGGGACTAGCCAAAAACATTCAGTACTTC
CASSLSLGLAKNIQYF
>TRBV28|TRBJ2-5|few|.
TGTGCCAGCAGTTCCCCCACGGTGCCGGGTCAGTACTTC
CASSSPTVPGQYF
>TRBV15|TRBJ1-5|.|.
TGTGCCACCAGCAGAGATGGACAGACATATAGCAATCAGCCCCAGCATTTT
CATSRDGQTYSNQPQHF
>TRBV7-4|TRBJ2-1|.|.
TGTGCCAGCAGGCACAGCCTCAAGAATGAGCAGTTCTTC
CASRHSLKNEQFF